This is a list of T cell receptor beta chains from one sample in a study of shared clonotypes between healthy human individuals. Sequenced by immunoSEQ multiplex PCR; TCRdb stores in-frame clones only, minus some. Among 950,000 to 1,300,000 clones listed, about 77% were seen once. The source material was memory CD4+ T cells sorted from blood. These TCRs come from a man aged 18 to 35 in good health. CDR3s include the opening cysteine and the closing phenylalanine or tryptophan. A D gene is named only where the DNA matches it firmly. For some rows the clone size is stated as once, few or many, or as a class when expanded; others skip it.

CDR3 DNA	CDR3 protein	clone size	D gene	V gene	J gene
TGCGCCAGCAGCTTGTCCCCGGGAACGGCGGGAGGTATTAATGAGCAGTTCTTC	CASSLSPGTAGGINEQFF	-	TRBD2	TRBV5-1	TRBJ2-1
TGCGCCAGCAGCTTGGAAGGGGGCAGCACAGATACGCAGTATTTT	CASSLEGGSTDTQYF	-	TRBD1	TRBV5-1	TRBJ2-3
TGCGCCAGCAGCTTGGCCGGGCAGACCACAGATACGCAGTATTTT	CASSLAGQTTDTQYF	-	-	TRBV5-1	TRBJ2-3
TGTGCCAGCAGTAAGGGACTAGCGGGAGGTCGACAAGAGACCCAGTACTTC	CASSKGLAGGRQETQYF	-	TRBD2	TRBV9	TRBJ2-5
TGTGCCAGCAGTTACAACCCACTAAGTTCCAATCAGCCCCAGCATTTT	CASSYNPLSSNQPQHF	-	-	TRBV28	TRBJ1-5
TGTGCCAGCAGGCGGACAATGAACACTGAAGCTTTCTTT	CASRRTMNTEAFF	few	-	TRBV25-1	TRBJ1-1
TGTGCCAGCAGCTTAGGGTCCCCTACCTTGGCAAATGCCTACGAGCAGTACTTC	CASSLGSPTLANAYEQYF	-	-	TRBV7-2	TRBJ2-7
TGTGCCAGTAGTAGTGGGACTCTAAACACCGGGGAGCTGTTTTTT	CASSSGTLNTGELFF	-	-	TRBV19	TRBJ2-2
TGTGCCAGCAGCAATACCGGGACTAGCGGGAGGGATGAGCAGTTCTTC	CASSNTGTSGRDEQFF	-	TRBD2	TRBV7-9	TRBJ2-1
TGTGCCAGCAGCTTAGGGATTGAAGCTTTCTTT	CASSLGIEAFF	-	-	TRBV7-9	TRBJ1-1
TGTGCCAGCAGCCGCGCACAAATCGGAAGGGAAGATACGCAGTATTTT	CASSRAQIGREDTQYF	-	-	TRBV11-2	TRBJ2-3
TGTGCCTGGGGGGGTAATGAAAACACTGAAGCTTTCTTT	CAWGGNENTEAFF	many	-	TRBV30	TRBJ1-1
TGTGCCAGCAGCTTAGGTAGGGCACCCGCCTACGAGCAGTACTTC	CASSLGRAPAYEQYF	-	-	TRBV7-2	TRBJ2-7
TGCGCCAGCAGCCAAGTGGTCAACACAGATACGCAGTATTTT	CASSQVVNTDTQYF	-	-	TRBV4-1	TRBJ2-3
TGTGCCACCCGAGACTACGAGCAGTACTTC	CATRDYEQYF	-	-	TRBV10-3	TRBJ2-7
TGTGCCAGCAAAGCAGGGGGCTCTGGAAACACCATATATTTT	CASKAGGSGNTIYF	-	TRBD1	TRBV27	TRBJ1-3
TGTGCCAGCAGCTTGTGGGGTTCGGGGTGGGACAGGGTCTACGAGCAGTACTTC	CASSLWGSGWDRVYEQYF	few	TRBD1	TRBV7-9	TRBJ2-7
TGCGCCAGCAGTGAGCCCGGGGAATACAAAACTGAAGCTTTCTTT	CASSEPGEYKTEAFF	-	-	TRBV10-2	TRBJ1-1
TGTGCCAGCGGCAGACAGAGCGTGGAAGGCTACACCTTC	CASGRQSVEGYTF	few	-	TRBV5-4	TRBJ1-2
TGTGCCAGCGGGGGGCGGATGAACACTGAAGCTTTCTTT	CASGGRMNTEAFF	-	-	TRBV7-2	TRBJ1-1
TGTGCCAGCAGTTTGGCAAAGGCTTACACCGGGGAGCTGTTTTTT	CASSLAKAYTGELFF	-	-	TRBV28	TRBJ2-2
TGTGCCTGGAGTGTGGGGTTCGAGCAGTACTTC	CAWSVGFEQYF	-	-	TRBV30	TRBJ2-7
TGTGCCAGCAGGGGAAAGGGGAGCCAGCCCCAGCATTTT	CASRGKGSQPQHF	few	-	TRBV6-5	TRBJ1-5
TGCGCCAGCAGTGTGAGCGGCACAGATACGCAGTATTTT	CASSVSGTDTQYF	-	-	TRBV10-1	TRBJ2-3
TGTGCCAGCAGTCCTCCGGGGAGGGTAGCTGGAAACACCATATATTTT	CASSPPGRVAGNTIYF	-	-	TRBV7-2	TRBJ1-3
TGTGCCAGCTCACCGGGGACTAGCGACGATACGCAGTATTTT	CASSPGTSDDTQYF	-	TRBD2	TRBV18	TRBJ2-3
TGTGCCTGGAAGGCTCACTACGAGCAGTACTTC	CAWKAHYEQYF	once	-	TRBV30	TRBJ2-7
TGTGCCAGCAGTCTCCCCCCAGATACGCAGTATTTT	CASSLPPDTQYF	-	-	TRBV2	TRBJ2-3
TGCGCCAGCAGTGTGAGGATTACCTACAATGAGCAGTTCTTC	CASSVRITYNEQFF	once	-	TRBV10-2	TRBJ2-1
TGTGCCAGCAGCTTAGACGTCGGGCGCTCCCCTGGGGCCAACGTCCTGACTTTC	CASSLDVGRSPGANVLTF	-	-	TRBV7-2	TRBJ2-6
TGTGCCAGCAGTCTGGACGGGCCGAACACTGAAGCTTTCTTT	CASSLDGPNTEAFF	-	-	TRBV2	TRBJ1-1
TGTGCCAGCACCATCACAACAGGGGTAAGGTCTGAAGCTTTCTTT	CASTITTGVRSEAFF	-	TRBD1	TRBV2	TRBJ1-1
TGTGCCAGCAGTGAAGCGCGATCTGGAAACACCATATATTTT	CASSEARSGNTIYF	-	-	TRBV6-1	TRBJ1-3
TGTGCCAGCTCACCCCCAGGGACCCCCGCGGGCAATGAGCAGTTCTTC	CASSPPGTPAGNEQFF	-	-	TRBV18	TRBJ2-1
TGCAGTGCGTTGATTAGGGAAAAACTGTTTTTT	CSALIREKLFF	once	-	TRBV20-1	TRBJ1-4
TGCAGCGTTTCGGACAGGGGGCTCGTAGACATTCAGTACTTC	CSVSDRGLVDIQYF	once	TRBD1	TRBV29-1	TRBJ2-4
TGCGCCAGCAGCCAAGATAGGGGGTCTGATGAAAAACTGTTTTTT	CASSQDRGSDEKLFF	-	-	TRBV4-3	TRBJ1-4
TGTGCCAGCAGCCCTATAGCGGGAGGCGGGGAGACCCAGTACTTC	CASSPIAGGGETQYF	-	TRBD2	TRBV7-8	TRBJ2-5
TGTGCCAGCAGCGCCCCGTGGGCGGGGGATGAGACCCAGTACTTC	CASSAPWAGDETQYF	-	TRBD2	TRBV11-2	TRBJ2-5
TGTGCCAGCAGCTTGGTAGGTCCACGGGCCCCGGGCGGCACTTTCTTT	CASSLVGPRAPGGTFF	-	-	TRBV5-4	TRBJ1-1
TGTGCCAGCAGTGATGGACAGTACTACCGAGCAACTAATGAAAAACTGTTTTTT	CASSDGQYYRATNEKLFF	-	-	TRBV6-1	TRBJ1-4
TGCAGCGCGGCGACAGGGGGAGGTGGCTACACCTTC	CSAATGGGGYTF	few	TRBD1	TRBV29-1	TRBJ1-2
TGTGCCAGCAGCCCCTTCGTCACCGGGGAGCTGTTTTTT	CASSPFVTGELFF	-	-	TRBV11-3	TRBJ2-2
TGCGCCAGCAGCTTGAAATACACAGGTTCTAATTCACCCCTCCACTTT	CASSLKYTGSNSPLHF	-	-	TRBV5-1	TRBJ1-6
TGTGCCAGCAGGGTCGAAGGTGAGCAGTTCTTC	CASRVEGEQFF	few	-	TRBV6-5	TRBJ2-1
TGTGCCAGCAGTGAAATGGGGTTGGGTGTCAGTTTCGCTTGGCCTGAATACGAGCAGTACTTC	CASSEMGLGVSFAWPEYEQYF	-	-	TRBV6-1	TRBJ2-7
TGTGCCAGCTCGCCCCGGGGACAGGGGTACGAGCAGTACTTC	CASSPRGQGYEQYF	-	TRBD1	TRBV18	TRBJ2-7
TGTGCCAGCAGCCGACGACTATTGACCGAAGAGACCCAGTACTTC	CASSRRLLTEETQYF	-	-	TRBV7-9	TRBJ2-5
TGCAGTGCTAGAGATAGCGAGACCCAGTACTTC	CSARDSETQYF	-	-	TRBV20-1	TRBJ2-5
TGCGCCATCCCGCTCCCTAGCGGGGGGTTCTACGAGCAGTACTTC	CAIPLPSGGFYEQYF	few	TRBD2	TRBV10-1	TRBJ2-7
TGTGCCAGCAGTCCGACTGGGGGGAATAATGAAAAACTGTTTTTT	CASSPTGGNNEKLFF	-	-	TRBV7-9	TRBJ1-4
TGTGCCAGCAGCTTGGACCGGGCAGACCACCCCGACTTC	CASSLDRADHPDF	-	-	TRBV5-4	TRBJ2-5
TGTGCCAGCAGTGCTTTTATAGGACTAGCGGGACCCAATGAGCAGTTCTTC	CASSAFIGLAGPNEQFF	-	TRBD2	TRBV25-1	TRBJ2-1
TGTGCCAGCAGCTTTCCCCGACTAGCGGAGTACCAAGAGACCCAGTACTTC	CASSFPRLAEYQETQYF	-	TRBD2	TRBV7-8	TRBJ2-5
TGTGCCAGCAGCGCGTCGACAGGGGGCCGTACTGAAGCTTTCTTT	CASSASTGGRTEAFF	-	TRBD1	TRBV5-6	TRBJ1-1
TGTGCCAGCAGCGGTCCACTAGCGGGGGGCAAAAGCACAGATACGCAGTATTTT	CASSGPLAGGKSTDTQYF	-	TRBD2	TRBV5-4	TRBJ2-3
TGTGCCAGCAGTCACGGAGGGACTGAAGCTTTCTTT	CASSHGGTEAFF	-	-	TRBV6-1	TRBJ1-1
TGTGCCAGCCATAAGGGACAGTACAATGAGCAGTTCTTC	CASHKGQYNEQFF	few	TRBD1	TRBV2	TRBJ2-1
TGCGCCAGCAGCTTGGAATCGGCGGCCAACGTCCTGACTTTC	CASSLESAANVLTF	-	-	TRBV5-1	TRBJ2-6